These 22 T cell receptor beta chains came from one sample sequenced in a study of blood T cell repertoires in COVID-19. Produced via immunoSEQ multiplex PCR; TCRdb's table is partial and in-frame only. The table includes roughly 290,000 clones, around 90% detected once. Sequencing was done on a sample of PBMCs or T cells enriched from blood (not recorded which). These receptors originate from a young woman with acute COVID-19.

Here the CDR3 DNA reads TGTGCCAGCAGCTTAGATAGGTCGGGGATGAATGAGCAGTTCTTC. Its protein is CASSLDRSGMNEQFF. The J gene is TRBJ2-1, the V gene TRBV11-2; D possibly corresponds to TRBD2 (5 bases). Germline lookup yields CDR1 SGHAT and CDR2 FQNNGV. This CDR3 is built from 15 residues. The V end was cut by 0 bases, the J end by 7 bases, with 13 bases between.

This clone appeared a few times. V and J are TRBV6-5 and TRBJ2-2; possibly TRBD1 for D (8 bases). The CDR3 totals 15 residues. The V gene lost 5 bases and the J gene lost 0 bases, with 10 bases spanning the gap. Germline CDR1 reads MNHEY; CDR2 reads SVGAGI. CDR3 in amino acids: CASSTGGANTGELFF. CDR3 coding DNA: TGTGCCAGCAGTACAGGGGGGGCGAACACCGGGGAGCTGTTTTTT.

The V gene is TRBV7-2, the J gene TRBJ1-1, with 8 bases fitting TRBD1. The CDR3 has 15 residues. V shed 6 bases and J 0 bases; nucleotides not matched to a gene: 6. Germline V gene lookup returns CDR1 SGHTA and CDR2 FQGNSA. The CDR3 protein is CASSSQGALNTEAFF. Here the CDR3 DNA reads TGTGCCAGCAGTTCTCAGGGGGCTCTGAACACTGAAGCTTTCTTT.

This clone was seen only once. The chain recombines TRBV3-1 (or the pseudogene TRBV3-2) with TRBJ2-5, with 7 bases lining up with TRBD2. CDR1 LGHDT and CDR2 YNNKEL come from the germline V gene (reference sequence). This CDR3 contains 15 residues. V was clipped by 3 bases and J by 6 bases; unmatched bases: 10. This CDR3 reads CASSHRLASLKTQYF. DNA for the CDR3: TGTGCCAGCAGCCACCGACTAGCCTCATTGAAGACCCAGTACTTC.

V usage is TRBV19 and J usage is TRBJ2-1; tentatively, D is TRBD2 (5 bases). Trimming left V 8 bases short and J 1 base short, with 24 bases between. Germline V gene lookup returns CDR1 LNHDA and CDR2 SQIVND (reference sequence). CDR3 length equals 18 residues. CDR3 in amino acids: CASAIGADLINSYNEQFF. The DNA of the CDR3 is TGTGCCAGTGCCATCGGAGCGGACTTAATCAATTCCTACAATGAGCAGTTCTTC.

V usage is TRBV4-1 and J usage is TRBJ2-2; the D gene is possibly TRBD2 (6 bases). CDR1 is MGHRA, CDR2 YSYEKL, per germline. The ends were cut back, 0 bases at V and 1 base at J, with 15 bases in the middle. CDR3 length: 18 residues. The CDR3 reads CASSQDLRYSGNTGELFF. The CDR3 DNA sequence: TGCGCCAGCAGCCAAGATCTCAGATATAGCGGGAACACCGGGGAGCTGTTTTTT.

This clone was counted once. In DNA, the CDR3 is TGTGCCTGGTCGGGACAGAGAAATCAGCCCCAGCATTTT. It specifies CAWSGQRNQPQHF. The chain employs TRBV30 and TRBJ1-5; 7 positions agree with TRBD1. After removal of 5 bases from V and 4 bases from J, the junction contained 5 bases not matched to a gene. The CDR3 loop spans 13 amino acids. CDR1 is GTSNPN, CDR2 SVGIG, per germline (reference sequence). The whole variable domain, remainder taken from reference TRBV30 and TRBJ1-5, is SQTIHQWPATLVQPVGSPLSLECTVEGTSNPNLYWYRQAAGRGLQLLFYSVGIGQISSEVPQNLSASRPQDRQFILSSKKLLLSDSGFYLCAWSGQRNQPQHFGDGTRLSIL.

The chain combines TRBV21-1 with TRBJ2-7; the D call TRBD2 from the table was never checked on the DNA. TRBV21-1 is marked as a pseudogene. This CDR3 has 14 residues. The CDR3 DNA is TGTGCCAGCAGCAAAGGGACTTCAAAATACGAGCAGTACTTC. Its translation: CASSKGTSKYEQYF.

The CDR3 here is CASSYPGQYGIQYF. Here the CDR3 DNA reads TGTGCCAGCAGTTACCCTGGACAGTACGGCATTCAGTACTTC. The V and J genes are TRBV6-5 and TRBJ2-4; a weak D match, TRBD1 (6 bases). V lost 2 bases, J lost 9 bases, and 14 bases lay in between. Germline V gene lookup returns CDR1 MNHEY and CDR2 SVGAGI. This CDR3 has 14 residues.

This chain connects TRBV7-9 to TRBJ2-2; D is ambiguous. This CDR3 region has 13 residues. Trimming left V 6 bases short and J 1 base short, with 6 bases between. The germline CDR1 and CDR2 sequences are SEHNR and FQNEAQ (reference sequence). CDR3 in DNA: TGTGCCAGCAGGTCAGGGAACACCGGGGAGCTGTTTTTT. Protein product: CASRSGNTGELFF.

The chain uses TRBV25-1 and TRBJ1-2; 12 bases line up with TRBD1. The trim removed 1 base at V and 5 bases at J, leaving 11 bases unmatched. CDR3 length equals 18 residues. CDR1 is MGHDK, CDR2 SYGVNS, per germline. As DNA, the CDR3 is TGTGCCAGCAGTGAATCAGCAGGGACAGGGGGCTTTCGGTATGGCTACACCTTC. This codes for CASSESAGTGGFRYGYTF.

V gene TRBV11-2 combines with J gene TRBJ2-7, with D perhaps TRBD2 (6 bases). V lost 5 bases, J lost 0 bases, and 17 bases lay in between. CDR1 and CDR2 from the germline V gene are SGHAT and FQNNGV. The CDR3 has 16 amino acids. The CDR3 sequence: CASSHALAPSSYEQYF. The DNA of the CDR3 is TGTGCCAGCAGCCATGCTCTAGCGCCCAGCTCCTACGAGCAGTACTTC.

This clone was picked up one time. The CDR3 DNA sequence: TGTGCCAGCAGCCCGGGACAGCCATCCGTGGGAAACACCATATATTTT. It codes for CASSPGQPSVGNTIYF. This chain connects TRBV7-9 to TRBJ1-3, with 7 nucleotides matching TRBD1. The CDR3 is 16 residues long. After removal of 5 bases from V and 4 bases from J, the junction contained 11 bases not matched to a gene. CDR1 SEHNR and CDR2 FQNEAQ come from the germline V gene (reference sequence).

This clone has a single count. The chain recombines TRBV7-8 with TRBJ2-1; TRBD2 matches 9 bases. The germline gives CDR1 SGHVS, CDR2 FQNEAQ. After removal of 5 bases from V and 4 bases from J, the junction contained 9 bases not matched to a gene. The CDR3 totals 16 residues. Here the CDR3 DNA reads TGTGCCAGCAGCCTTGGTTTGCGGGGGGGATACAATGAGCAGTTCTTC. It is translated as CASSLGLRGGYNEQFF.

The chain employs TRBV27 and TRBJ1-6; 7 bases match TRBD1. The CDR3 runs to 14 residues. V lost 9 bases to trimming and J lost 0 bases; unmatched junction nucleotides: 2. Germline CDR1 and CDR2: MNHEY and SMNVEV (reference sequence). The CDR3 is CASQGGSYNSPLHF. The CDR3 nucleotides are TGTGCCAGTCAGGGGGGCTCCTATAATTCACCCCTCCACTTT.

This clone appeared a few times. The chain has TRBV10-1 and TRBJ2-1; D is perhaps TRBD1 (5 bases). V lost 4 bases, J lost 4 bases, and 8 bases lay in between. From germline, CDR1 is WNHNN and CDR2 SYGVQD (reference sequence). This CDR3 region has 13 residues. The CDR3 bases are TGCGCCAGCAGTGGACAGCCATACAATGAGCAGTTCTTC. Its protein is CASSGQPYNEQFF.

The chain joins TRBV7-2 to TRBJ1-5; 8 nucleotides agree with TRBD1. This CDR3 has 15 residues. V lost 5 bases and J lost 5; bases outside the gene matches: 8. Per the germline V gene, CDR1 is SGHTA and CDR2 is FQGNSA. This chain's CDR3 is CASSPRAGGYQPQHF. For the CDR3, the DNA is TGTGCCAGCAGCCCAAGGGCAGGGGGCTATCAGCCCCAGCATTTT.

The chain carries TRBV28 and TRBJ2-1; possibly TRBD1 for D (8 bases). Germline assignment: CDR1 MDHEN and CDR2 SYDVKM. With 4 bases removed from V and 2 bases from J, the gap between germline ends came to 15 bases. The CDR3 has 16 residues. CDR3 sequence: CASSSLTGGAYNEQFF. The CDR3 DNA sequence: TGTGCCAGCAGTTCCCTTACAGGGGGGGCCTACAATGAGCAGTTCTTC. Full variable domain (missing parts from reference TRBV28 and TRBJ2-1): DVKVTQSSRYLVKRTGEKVFLECVQDMDHENMFWYRQDPGLGLRLIYFSYDVKMKEKGDIPEGYSVSREKKERFSLILESASTNQTSMYLCASSSLTGGAYNEQFFGPGTRLTVL.

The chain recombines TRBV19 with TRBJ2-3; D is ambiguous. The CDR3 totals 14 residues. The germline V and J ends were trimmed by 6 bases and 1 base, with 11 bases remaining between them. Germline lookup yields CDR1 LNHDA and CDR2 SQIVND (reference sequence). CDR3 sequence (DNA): TGTGCCAGTAGCCCCCCGTTTGGCACAGATACGCAGTATTTT. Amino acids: CASSPPFGTDTQYF.

The CDR3 reads CASSLYLGTTFF. In nucleotides, the CDR3 is TGTGCCAGCAGTTTATATCTGGGTACTACTTTCTTT. This chain links TRBV12-3 or TRBV12-4 with TRBJ1-1; D is undetermined. The CDR3 runs to 12 residues. Between the trimmed V and J ends, which lost 2 bases and 12 bases, there was a span of 13 bases.

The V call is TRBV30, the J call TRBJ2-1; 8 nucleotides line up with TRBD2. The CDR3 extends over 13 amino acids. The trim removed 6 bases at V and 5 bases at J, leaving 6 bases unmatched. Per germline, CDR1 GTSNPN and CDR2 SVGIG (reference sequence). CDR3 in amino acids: CACNGRANNEQFF. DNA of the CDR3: TGTGCCTGCAACGGGAGGGCGAACAATGAGCAGTTCTTC.

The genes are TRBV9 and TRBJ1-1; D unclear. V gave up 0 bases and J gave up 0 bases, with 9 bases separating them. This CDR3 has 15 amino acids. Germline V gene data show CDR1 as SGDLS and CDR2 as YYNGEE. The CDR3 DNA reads TGTGCCAGCAGCGTAGCTGGCCAGTTGAACACTGAAGCTTTCTTT. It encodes CASSVAGQLNTEAFF.